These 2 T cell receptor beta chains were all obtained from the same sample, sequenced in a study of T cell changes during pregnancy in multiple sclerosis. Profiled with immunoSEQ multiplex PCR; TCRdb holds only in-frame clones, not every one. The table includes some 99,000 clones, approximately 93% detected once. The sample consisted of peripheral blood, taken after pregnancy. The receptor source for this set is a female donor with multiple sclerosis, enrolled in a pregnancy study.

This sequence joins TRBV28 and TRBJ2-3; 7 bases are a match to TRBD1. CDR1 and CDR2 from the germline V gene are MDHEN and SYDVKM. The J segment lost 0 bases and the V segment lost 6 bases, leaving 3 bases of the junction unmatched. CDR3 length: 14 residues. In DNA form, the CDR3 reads TGTGCCAGCAGCGGGACAGAGAGCACAGATACGCAGTATTTT. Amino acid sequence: CASSGTESTDTQYF.

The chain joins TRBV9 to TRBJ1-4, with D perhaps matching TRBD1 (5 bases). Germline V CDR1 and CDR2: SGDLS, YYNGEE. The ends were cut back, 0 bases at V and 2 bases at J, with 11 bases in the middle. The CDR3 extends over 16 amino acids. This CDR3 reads CASSVDQGRTNEKLFF. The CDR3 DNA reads TGTGCCAGCAGCGTAGACCAGGGAAGGACTAATGAAAAACTGTTTTTT.